The clone carrying this T cell receptor beta chain has a handful of counts. Its specificity is not known. This sample was included in a study of T-cell memory formation after mild COVID-19. Using its own MiXCR run on the 5' RACE reads, TCRdb lists one record per CDR3 protein. The table shows fewer than 350,000 distinct CDR3 sequences, with more than 13% occurring only once. Study-level findings and limits: Cross-reactive memory seemingly joined, as some responding clones were found in pre-infection memory.

The V gene's germline CDR1 is SGHKS and CDR2 YYEKEE (reference sequence). Trimming took 2 bases from V and 3 from J; bases not matched to a gene: 4. This CDR3 is built from 14 residues. The receptor was derived from a man between 18 and 35 years old who had mild COVID-19 (a few samples of this study predate the infection). Cell type and time point are not known. Sequencing was carried out using PBMCs or a T cell subset sorted from them (not recorded which). This rearrangement joins TRBV5-5 to TRBJ2-7; 8 nucleotides match TRBD2. CDR3 sequence: CASSLRGGDYEQYF. The CDR3 DNA follows: TGTGCCAGCAGCTTACGGGGGGGAGACTACGAGCAGTACTTC.